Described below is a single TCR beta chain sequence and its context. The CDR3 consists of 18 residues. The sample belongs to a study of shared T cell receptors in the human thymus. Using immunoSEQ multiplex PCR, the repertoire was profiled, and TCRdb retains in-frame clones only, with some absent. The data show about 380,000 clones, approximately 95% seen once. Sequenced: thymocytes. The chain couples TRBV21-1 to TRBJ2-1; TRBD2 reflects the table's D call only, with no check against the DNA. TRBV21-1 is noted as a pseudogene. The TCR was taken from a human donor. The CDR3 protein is CASSSGSDLLHEGNEQFF. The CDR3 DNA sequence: TGTGCCAGCAGCTCAGGCTCGGACCTACTTCACGAGGGCAATGAGCAGTTCTTC.